This entry concerns a single T cell receptor (beta chain). Its antigen remains unidentified. In germline, CDR1 is SGHTA, CDR2 FQGNSA. The junction had 9 bases not matched to a gene; V was cut back by 5 bases and J by 4 bases. There are 15 residues in the CDR3. TCRdb keeps only in-frame clones here, not all; method: immunoSEQ multiplex PCR. The sample carries 2 million to 2.5 million clones, approximately 93% recorded once. The sample is drawn from a study of shared clonotypes between healthy human individuals. General study findings and limits: Clonotypes not shared had lower generation probabilities than those common to all four donors. What naive subsets generally showed was a larger estimated richness than memory subsets showed.

The chain joins TRBV7-2 to TRBJ2-7; TRBD1 aligns across 9 bases. Sequencing was performed on naive CD4+ T cells from PBMCs. Subset indicated: CD45RA+ positively selected. This clonotype was obtained from a man aged 18 to 30 in good health. Some clones in this sample may be carry-over from other donors' samples. For the CDR3, the DNA is TGTGCCAGCAGCCAAATACAGGGGGCGGGGTACGAGCAGTACTTC. Protein: CASSQIQGAGYEQYF.